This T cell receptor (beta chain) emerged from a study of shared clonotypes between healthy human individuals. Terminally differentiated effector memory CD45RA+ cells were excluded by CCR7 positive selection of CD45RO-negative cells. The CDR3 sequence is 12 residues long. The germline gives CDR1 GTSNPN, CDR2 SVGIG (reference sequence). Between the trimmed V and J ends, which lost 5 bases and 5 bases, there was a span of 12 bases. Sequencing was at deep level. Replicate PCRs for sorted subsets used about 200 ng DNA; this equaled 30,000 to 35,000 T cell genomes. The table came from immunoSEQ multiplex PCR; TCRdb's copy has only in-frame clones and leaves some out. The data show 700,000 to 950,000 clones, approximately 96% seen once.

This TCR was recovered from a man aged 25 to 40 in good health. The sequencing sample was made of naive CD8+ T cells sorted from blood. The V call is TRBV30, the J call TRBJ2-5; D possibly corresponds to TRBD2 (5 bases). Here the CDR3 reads CAWDLDWETQYF. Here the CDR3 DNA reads TGTGCCTGGGATTTGGACTGGGAGACCCAGTACTTC.